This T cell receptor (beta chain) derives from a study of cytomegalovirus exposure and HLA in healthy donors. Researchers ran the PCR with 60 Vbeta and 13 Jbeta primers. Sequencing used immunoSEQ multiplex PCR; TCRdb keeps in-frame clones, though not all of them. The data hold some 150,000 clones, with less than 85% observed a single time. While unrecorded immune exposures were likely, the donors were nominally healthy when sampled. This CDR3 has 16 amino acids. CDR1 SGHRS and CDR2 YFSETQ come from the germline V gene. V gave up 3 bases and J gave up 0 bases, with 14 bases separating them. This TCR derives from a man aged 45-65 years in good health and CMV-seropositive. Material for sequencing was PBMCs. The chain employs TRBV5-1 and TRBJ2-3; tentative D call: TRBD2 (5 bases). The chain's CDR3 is CASSYPDGISTDTQYF. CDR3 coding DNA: TGCGCCAGCAGCTACCCTGACGGGATTAGCACAGATACGCAGTATTTT.